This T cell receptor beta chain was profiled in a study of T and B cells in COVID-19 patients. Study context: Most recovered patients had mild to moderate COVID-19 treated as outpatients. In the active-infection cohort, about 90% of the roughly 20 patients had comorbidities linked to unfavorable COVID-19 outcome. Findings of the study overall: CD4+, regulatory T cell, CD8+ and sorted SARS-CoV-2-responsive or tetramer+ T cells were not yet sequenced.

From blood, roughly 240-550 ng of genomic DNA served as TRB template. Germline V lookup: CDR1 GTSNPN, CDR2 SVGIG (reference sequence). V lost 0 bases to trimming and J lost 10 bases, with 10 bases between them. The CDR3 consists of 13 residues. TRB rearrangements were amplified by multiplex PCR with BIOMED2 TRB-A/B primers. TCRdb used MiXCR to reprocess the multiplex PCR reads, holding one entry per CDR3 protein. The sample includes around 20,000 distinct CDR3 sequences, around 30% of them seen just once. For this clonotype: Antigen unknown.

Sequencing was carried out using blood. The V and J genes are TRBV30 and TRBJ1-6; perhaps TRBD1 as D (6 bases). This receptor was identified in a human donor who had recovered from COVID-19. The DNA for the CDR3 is TGTGCCTGGAGTGTAAGGGGGGAATCACCCCTCCACTTT. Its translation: CAWSVRGESPLHF. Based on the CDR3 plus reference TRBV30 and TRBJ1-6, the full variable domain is SQTIHQWPATLVQPVGSPLSLECTVEGTSNPNLYWYRQAAGRGLQLLFYSVGIGQISSEVPQNLSASRPQDRQFILSSKKLLLSDSGFYLCAWSVRGESPLHFGNGTRLTVT.